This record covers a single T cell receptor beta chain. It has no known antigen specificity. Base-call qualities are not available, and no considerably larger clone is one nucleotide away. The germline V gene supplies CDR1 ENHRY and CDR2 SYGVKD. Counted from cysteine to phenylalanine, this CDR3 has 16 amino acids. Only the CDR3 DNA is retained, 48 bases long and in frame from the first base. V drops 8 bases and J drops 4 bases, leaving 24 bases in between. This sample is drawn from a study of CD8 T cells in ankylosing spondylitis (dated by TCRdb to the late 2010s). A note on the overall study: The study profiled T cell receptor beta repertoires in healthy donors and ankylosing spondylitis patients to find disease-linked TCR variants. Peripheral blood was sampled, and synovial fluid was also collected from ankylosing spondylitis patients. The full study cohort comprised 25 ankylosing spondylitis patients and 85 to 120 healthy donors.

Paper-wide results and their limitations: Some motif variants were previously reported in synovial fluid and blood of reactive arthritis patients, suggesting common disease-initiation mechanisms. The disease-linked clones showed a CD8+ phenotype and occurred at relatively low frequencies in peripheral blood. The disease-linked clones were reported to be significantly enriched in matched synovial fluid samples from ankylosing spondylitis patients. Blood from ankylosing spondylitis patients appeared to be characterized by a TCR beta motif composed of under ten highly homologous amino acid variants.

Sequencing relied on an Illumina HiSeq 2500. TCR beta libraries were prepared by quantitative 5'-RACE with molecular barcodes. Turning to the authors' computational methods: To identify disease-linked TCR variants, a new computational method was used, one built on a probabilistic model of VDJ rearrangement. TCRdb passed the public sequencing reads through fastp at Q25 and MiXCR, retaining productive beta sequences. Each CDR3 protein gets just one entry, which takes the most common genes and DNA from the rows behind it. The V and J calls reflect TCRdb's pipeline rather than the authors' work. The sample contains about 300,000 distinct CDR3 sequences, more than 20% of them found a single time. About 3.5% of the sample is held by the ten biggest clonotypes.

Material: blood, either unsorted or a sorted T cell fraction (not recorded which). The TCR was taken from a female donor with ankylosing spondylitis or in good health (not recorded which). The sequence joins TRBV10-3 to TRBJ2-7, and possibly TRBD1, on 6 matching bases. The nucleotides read TGTGCCATCTCTAAGGGGGATGAAGGGAAAAGGTACGAGCAGTACTTC. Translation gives CAISKGDEGKRYEQYF.